Listed here are 2 T cell receptor beta chains from one sample, sequenced in a study of T cells after yellow fever vaccination (dated by TCRdb to between 2018 and 2020). Receptors were amplified or captured by 5' RACE. Data came from an Illumina NovaSeq 6000. TCRdb trimmed the raw reads at Q25, called clones with MiXCR and kept productive beta chains. Here each entry gathers all rows of one CDR3 protein and keeps the most common genes and DNA. The sample table shows hundreds of thousands of distinct CDR3 sequences, and around 20% are seen once. The ten largest clones take up 15% to 20% of the sample. What the treatment or condition label conveys for this sample: live attenuated yellow fever vaccine strain. The sequencing used PBMCs, collected before the yellow fever booster vaccination. The receptors shown here come from a man between 18 and 35 years old who received the YFV17D yellow fever vaccine.

This chain connects TRBV5-1 to TRBJ1-2, with 11 nucleotides matching TRBD1. Trimming cost V 5 bases and J 8 bases; bases outside gene matches: 5. CDR1 is SGHRS and CDR2 is YFSETQ in the germline V gene. This CDR3 is built from 13 residues. CDR3 loop: CASRMGQGDGYTF. The DNA of the CDR3 is TGCGCCAGCAGAATGGGACAGGGGGACGGCTACACCTTC.

V and J are TRBV29-1 and TRBJ2-5, with 10 bases that match TRBD2. Germline V gene data show CDR1 as SQVTM and CDR2 as ANQGSEA. CDR3 length: 13 residues. V lost 7 bases, J lost 2 bases, and 4 bases stayed unmatched. The CDR3 loop is CSADSGGQETQYF. The CDR3 nucleotides are TGCAGCGCGGATAGCGGGGGGCAAGAGACCCAGTACTTC.